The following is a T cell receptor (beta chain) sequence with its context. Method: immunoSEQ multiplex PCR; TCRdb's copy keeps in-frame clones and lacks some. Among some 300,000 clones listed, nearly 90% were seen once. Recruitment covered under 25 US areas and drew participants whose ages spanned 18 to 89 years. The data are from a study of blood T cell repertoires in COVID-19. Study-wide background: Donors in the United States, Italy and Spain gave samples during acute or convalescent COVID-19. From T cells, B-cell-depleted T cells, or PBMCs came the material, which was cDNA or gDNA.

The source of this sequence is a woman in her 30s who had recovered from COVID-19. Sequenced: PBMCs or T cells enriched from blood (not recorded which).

In nucleotides, the CDR3 is TGTGCCAGCAGCCACCTAGGACAGGCCAATGAGCAGTTCTTC. Translation: CASSHLGQANEQFF. J is TRBJ2-1 and V is TRBV3-1 (or the pseudogene TRBV3-2); 7 bases line up with TRBD1. Per germline, CDR1 LGHDT and CDR2 YNNKEL (reference sequence). Trimming removed 3 bases from V and 6 bases from J; junction bases left unmatched: 5. The CDR3 is made up of 14 amino acids.